Sequencing of this T cell receptor (beta chain) was carried out in a study of blood T cells in healthy people across ages. J lost 9 bases, V lost 6 bases, and 10 bases had no gene match. CDR1 and CDR2 (germline): MGHRA, YSYEKL. The CDR3 has 14 residues. For the second PCR, which ran for 7 to 11 cycles, a sample-barcoded 5' primer and a J-beta primer mix were used. MiXCR, run by TCRdb on the 5' RACE reads, gives a single entry per CDR3 protein. The sample lists under 2 million distinct CDR3 sequences; about 31% were seen once. This clonotype was sampled from a woman in her 30s in good health. What was sequenced was blood. This chain joins TRBV4-1 and TRBJ2-5; TRBD1 agrees at 10 bases. The CDR3 spells CASRTIGQGEAQYF. The CDR3 nucleotides are TGCGCCAGCAGGACTATAGGACAGGGGGAGGCCCAGTACTTC.